The 26 T cell receptor beta chains in this list originate from one sample, sequenced in a study of post-analysis software for immune sequencing data. Findings and caveats of the study: Patients showed TRBV5-6, TRBV5-1 and TRBV20-1 among roughly five TRBV segments more frequent than in controls.

Carried by the TCR beta cDNA libraries were unique molecular identifiers. TCRdb re-derived calls from the PCR reads in MiXCR, one entry per CDR3 protein. The sample yields roughly 700,000 distinct CDR3 sequences, about 32% seen once. Their antigens are not known. Sequences were obtained from blood. All receptors derive from a girl aged 10 to 17 with multiple sclerosis.

This clonotype has a handful of counts. This sequence joins TRBV9 and TRBJ2-7; D is perhaps TRBD1 or TRBD2 (5 bases each). The germline V gene encodes CDR1 SGDLS and CDR2 YYNGEE. The V and J ends lost 0 bases and 6 bases respectively, with 10 bases between them. The CDR3 is made up of 13 amino acids. This chain's CDR3 is CASSVGPGSEQYF. CDR3 DNA: TGTGCCAGCAGCGTAGGGCCAGGGAGCGAGCAGTACTTC.

The J gene is TRBJ2-3, the V gene TRBV5-1; either TRBD1 or TRBD2 may supply D (6 bases each). The CDR3 sequence is 18 residues long. Trimming stripped 3 bases from V and 6 bases from J, with 26 bases between. Germline CDR1 reads SGHRS; CDR2 reads YFSETQ. The CDR3 spells CASSSEPLLASGADTQYF. The DNA for the CDR3 is TGCGCCAGCAGCTCAGAACCTTTACTAGCTTCGGGGGCTGATACGCAGTATTTT.

This clonotype was picked up a small number of times. The chain carries TRBV6-1 and TRBJ2-1; tentative D call: TRBD2 (6 bases). The V gene lost 1 base and the J gene lost 0 bases, with 13 bases spanning the gap. This CDR3 has 17 residues. Germline V lookup: CDR1 MNHNS, CDR2 SASEGT. In DNA, the CDR3 is TGTGCCAGCAGTGAAGTTATGGGAGGCACCTCCTACAATGAGCAGTTCTTC. Its translation is CASSEVMGGTSYNEQFF.

V and J are TRBV5-1 and TRBJ1-1; 7 positions match TRBD1. Per the germline V gene, CDR1 is SGHRS and CDR2 is YFSETQ. Germline trimming cut 3 bases from V and 1 base from J; bases unmatched to any gene: 6. The CDR3 totals 15 residues. The CDR3 sequence is CASSSPRGRNTEAFF. The CDR3 DNA is TGCGCCAGCAGCTCACCCAGGGGGAGGAACACTGAAGCTTTCTTT.

This clonotype appeared once. V usage is TRBV4-3 and J usage is TRBJ2-3, with 10 positions matching TRBD2. The CDR3 length is 14 residues. V dropped 1 base and J dropped 14; count of bases not matched to a gene: 9. Germline-derived CDR1 and CDR2 are LGHNA and YSLEER. In DNA form, the CDR3 reads TGCGCCAGCAGCCAAGCCCAACTAGCGGGACCGGGGTATTTT. It specifies CASSQAQLAGPGYF.

This clonotype came up a few times. The J gene is TRBJ2-5, the V gene TRBV28; D call uncertain. Trimming cost V 4 bases and J 5 bases, with 14 bases left between them. Looked up from germline, CDR1 is MDHEN and CDR2 is SYDVKM. The CDR3 is made up of 14 amino acids. CDR3 sequence (DNA): TGTGCCAGCAGTTCCCCCCGACCTGGGGAGACCCAGTACTTC. Translated, it gives CASSSPRPGETQYF.

The rearrangement links TRBV18 to TRBJ2-3; 7 bases align to TRBD1. V was clipped by 6 bases and J by 0 bases; unmatched bases: 6. The CDR3 runs 15 residues. Germline V CDR1 and CDR2: KGHSH, LQKENI. CDR3 loop: CASSPLQGSTDTQYF. Written as DNA, the CDR3 is TGTGCCAGCTCGCCATTACAGGGGAGCACAGATACGCAGTATTTT.

V gene TRBV6-5 combines with J gene TRBJ2-5; D unclear. Looked up from germline, CDR1 is MNHEY and CDR2 is SVGAGI. Deletions cut 3 bases from V and 2 bases from J, with 10 bases between. The CDR3 runs 14 residues. The CDR3 loop is CASSYQRWQETQYF. The CDR3 DNA reads TGTGCCAGCAGTTATCAGAGATGGCAAGAGACCCAGTACTTC.

This clonotype was seen at least ten times. The V gene is TRBV5-8, the J gene TRBJ2-5, with D perhaps matching TRBD1 (5 bases). With 4 bases removed from V and 11 bases from J, the gap between germline ends came to 15 bases. Germline CDR1 reads SGHTS; CDR2 reads YDEGEE. The CDR3 totals 12 residues. This CDR3 reads CASSLPETVQYF. The CDR3 DNA reads TGTGCCAGCAGCCTCCCCGAGACAGTGCAGTACTTC.

About this clonotype: This may be a read error, as it is one base from a much larger clone. V usage is TRBV29-1 and J usage is TRBJ2-5; the D gene is possibly TRBD1 (6 bases). The germline gives CDR1 SQVTM, CDR2 ANQGSEA. CDR3 size: 13 residues. The ends were cut back, 2 bases at V and 4 bases at J, with 11 bases in the middle. Here the CDR3 reads CSVENTGIETQYF. The CDR3 coding sequence is TGCAGCGTTGAAAACACAGGGATAGAGACCCAGTACTTC.

CDR3 sequence (DNA): TGCGCCAGCAGCCAACCCACACTAGCGGGAGGACTCTACAATGAGCAGTTCTTC. Translating gives CASSQPTLAGGLYNEQFF. This chain uses TRBV4-1 with TRBJ2-1, with TRBD2 matching over 12 bases. V was clipped by 2 bases and J by 3 bases; unmatched bases: 8. CDR1 and CDR2 (germline): MGHRA, YSYEKL. This CDR3 is 18 amino acids long.

The V call is TRBV4-1, the J call TRBJ1-1; TRBD1 matches 7 bases. Unmatched junction bases numbered 6, after V lost 4 bases and J lost 1 base. CDR1 is MGHRA and CDR2 is YSYEKL in the germline V gene. The length of the CDR3 is 15 residues. CDR3 bases: TGCGCCAGCAGCCGAGAAAGGACAGGGAACACTGAAGCTTTCTTT. Translating it yields CASSRERTGNTEAFF.

Points on this clonotype: At one end the junction does not follow the germline gene, possibly because of a read error. The chain is built from TRBV20-1 and TRBJ2-3, with D perhaps assigned TRBD1 or TRBD2 (5 bases each). Looked up from germline, CDR1 is DFQATT and CDR2 is SNEGSKA (reference sequence). The CDR3 contains 11 residues. The CDR3, as DNA: TGCAGTACTAGAGCACAACGGGGCCAGTATTTT. This gives the protein CSTRAQRGQYF.

CDR3 sequence (DNA): TGTGCCAGCAGTGAGTCGGGGGGCTTGCGGAACGTCCTGACTTTC. Amino acid sequence: CASSESGGLRNVLTF. This sequence joins TRBV6-5 and TRBJ2-6, with TRBD2 as a possible D gene (7 bases). The V gene lost 5 bases and the J gene lost 10 bases, with 18 bases spanning the gap. In germline, CDR1 is MNHEY, CDR2 SVGAGI. The CDR3 covers 15 residues.

This clonotype came up a few times. V and J are TRBV7-2 and TRBJ2-4; 7 nucleotides agree with TRBD2. The J segment lost 5 bases and the V segment lost 5 bases, leaving 9 bases of the junction unmatched. CDR1 and CDR2 from the germline V gene are SGHTA and FQGNSA. The CDR3 is 15 amino acids. The CDR3 is CASSLTGGRENIQYF. CDR3 DNA: TGTGCCAGCAGCCTAACGGGAGGTCGGGAAAACATTCAGTACTTC.

This clonotype has only a few counts. V and J are TRBV29-1 and TRBJ1-2; tentative D call: TRBD1 (6 bases). The V end was cut by 4 bases, the J end by 2 bases, with 17 bases between. Germline V lookup: CDR1 SQVTM, CDR2 ANQGSEA. This CDR3 spans 15 amino acids. The CDR3 sequence is CSVGRDTSSNYGYTF. CDR3 nucleotide sequence: TGCAGCGTTGGTCGGGACACCTCATCGAACTATGGCTACACCTTC.

The rearrangement links TRBV29-1 to TRBJ2-5, with TRBD1 matching 10 bases. V was clipped by 7 bases and J by 5 bases; unmatched bases: 4. The CDR3 spans 12 residues. CDR1 is SQVTM and CDR2 is ANQGSEA in the germline V gene. The CDR3 bases are TGCAGCGGACAGGGGGCAGGGGAGACCCAGTACTTC. As protein: CSGQGAGETQYF. Using reference TRBV29-1 and TRBJ2-5 for the parts outside the CDR3, the full variable domain is SAVISQKPSRDICQRGTSLTIQCQVDSQVTMMFWYRQQPGQSLTLIATANQGSEATYESGFVIDKFPISRPNLTFSTLTVSNMSPEDSSIYLCSGQGAGETQYFGPGTRLLVL.

This clonotype was found a few times. V and J are TRBV5-1 and TRBJ2-1, with TRBD2 matching over 8 bases. This CDR3 has 17 amino acids. J lost 5 bases, V lost 3 bases, and 13 bases had no gene match. Germline V gives CDR1 SGHRS, CDR2 YFSETQ. CDR3 coding DNA: TGCGCCAGCAGCTCCAGATTAAGCGGGAGTACGAACAATGAGCAGTTCTTC. This translates into CASSSRLSGSTNNEQFF.

The gene calls are TRBV3-1 and TRBJ2-3; D call uncertain. The ends were cut back, 5 bases at V and 2 bases at J, with 20 bases in the middle. This CDR3 is 17 amino acids long. Germline V gives CDR1 LGHDT, CDR2 YNNKEL (reference sequence). CDR3 coding DNA: TGTGCCAGCAGCGCAAACCTTGAGACTTATTACACAGATACGCAGTATTTT. Its translation is CASSANLETYYTDTQYF.

There are a few counts of this clonotype. The chain carries TRBV10-3 and TRBJ2-1; 7 positions agree with TRBD2. In germline, CDR1 is ENHRY, CDR2 SYGVKD. V shed 10 bases, J shed 5 bases, and the junction held 5 bases outside the gene matches. The length of the CDR3 is 12 residues. CDR3 sequence: CATRGENNEQFF. The CDR3 DNA follows: TGTGCCACCCGGGGGGAAAACAATGAGCAGTTCTTC.

V usage is TRBV20-1 and J usage is TRBJ1-5; D gene uncertain. CDR3 length: 13 amino acids. V was shortened by 3 bases and J by 2 bases, with 8 bases between the two germline ends. Per the germline V gene, CDR1 is DFQATT and CDR2 is SNEGSKA (reference sequence). The CDR3 DNA is TGCAGTGCTAGCGGATGGGGCAATCAGCCCCAGCATTTT. Its translation is CSASGWGNQPQHF.

The rearrangement joins TRBV10-3 to TRBJ2-2, with 8 bases aligning to TRBD1. This CDR3 has 15 residues. CDR1 ENHRY and CDR2 SYGVKD come from the germline V gene. Trimming removed 8 bases from V and 5 bases from J; junction bases left unmatched: 10. CDR3 nucleotide sequence: TGTGCCATCGGGGAGACAGGGGATCTTACCGGGGAGCTGTTTTTT. It specifies CAIGETGDLTGELFF.

Notes on this clonotype: Given a much more abundant clone one base away, this may be a read error. The chain joins TRBV12-3 or TRBV12-4 to TRBJ1-2; a possible D gene is TRBD1 (5 bases). V gave up 8 bases and J gave up 13 bases, with 17 bases separating them. This CDR3 is 11 amino acids long. CDR3 in amino acids: CASGWDRGSTF. The CDR3 region has the DNA TGTGCCAGCGGTTGGGACCGAGGCAGCACCTTC.

The J gene is TRBJ2-2, the V gene TRBV7-2; TRBD1 matches at 8 bases. Germline-derived CDR1 and CDR2 are SGHTA and FQGNSA. There are 16 residues in the CDR3. The junction had 11 bases not matched to a gene; V was cut back by 5 bases and J by 6 bases. CDR3 loop: CASSPTNAGGPGELFF. The CDR3 DNA sequence: TGTGCCAGCAGCCCAACAAACGCAGGGGGCCCCGGGGAGCTGTTTTTT.

The rearrangement joins TRBV4-1 to TRBJ1-2; the D is unclear. The germline V gene has CDR1 MGHRA and CDR2 YSYEKL. V shed 3 bases and J shed 4 bases, with 6 bases lying between them. CDR3 size: 12 residues. CDR3 bases: TGCGCCAGCAGCCATTGGGGCTATGGCTACACCTTC. It encodes CASSHWGYGYTF.

The chain links TRBV19 to TRBJ1-5; TRBD1 aligns across 9 bases. The CDR3 runs 15 residues. The trim removed 6 bases at V and 4 bases at J, leaving 7 bases unmatched. The germline gives CDR1 LNHDA, CDR2 SQIVND (reference sequence). CDR3 region: CASSEQGARNQPQHF. The CDR3, as DNA: TGTGCCAGTAGCGAACAGGGGGCACGGAATCAGCCCCAGCATTTT.